This T cell receptor beta chain was recorded in a study of control samples from healthy donors and cancer patients. Trimming pared 5 bases from V and 3 bases from J, leaving 12 bases between. This CDR3 region has 14 residues. Germline lookup yields CDR1 MNHNY and CDR2 SVGAGI (reference sequence). TCRdb's copy holds only in-frame clones and misses some; the assay was immunoSEQ multiplex PCR. This table holds tens of thousands of clones, 85% found once. The material sequenced was blood. This receptor was obtained from a man aged 35 to 55 in good health. The chain has TRBV6-6 and TRBJ2-3; TRBD1 might be the D (6 bases). This chain's CDR3 is CASSLLQGTDTQYF. The CDR3, as DNA: TGTGCCAGCAGTCTACTGCAGGGGACAGATACGCAGTATTTT.